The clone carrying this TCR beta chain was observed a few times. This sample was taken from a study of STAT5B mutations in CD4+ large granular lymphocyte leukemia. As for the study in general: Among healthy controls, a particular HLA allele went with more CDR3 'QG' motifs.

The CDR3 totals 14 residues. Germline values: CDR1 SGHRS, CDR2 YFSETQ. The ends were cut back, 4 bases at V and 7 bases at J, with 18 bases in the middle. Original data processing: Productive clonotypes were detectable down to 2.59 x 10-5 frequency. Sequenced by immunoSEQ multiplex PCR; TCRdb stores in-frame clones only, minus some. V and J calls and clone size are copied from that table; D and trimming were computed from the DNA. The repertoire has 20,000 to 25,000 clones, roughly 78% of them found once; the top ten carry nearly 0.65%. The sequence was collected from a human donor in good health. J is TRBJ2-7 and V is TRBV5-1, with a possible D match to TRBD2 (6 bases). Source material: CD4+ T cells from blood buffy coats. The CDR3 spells CASSPRDPRREQYF. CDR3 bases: TGCGCCAGCAGCCCGCGGGACCCGCGTCGGGAGCAGTACTTC.